The table lists the clone carrying this T cell receptor (beta chain) with a few counts. Assay: immunoSEQ multiplex PCR; the TCRdb copy retains only in-frame clones and omits some. This sample has some 170,000 clones, with over 80% found just once. The entry originates in a study of blood T cell repertoires in COVID-19. Germline assignment: CDR1 MDHEN and CDR2 SYDVKM. Trimming removed 6 bases from V and 8 bases from J, with 23 bases in between. CDR3 length: 17 amino acids. The rearrangement joins TRBV28 to TRBJ1-6; D perhaps matches TRBD1 (6 bases). Material for sequencing was peripheral blood. The TCR was taken from a woman aged 40-49 years with COVID-19, enrolled during active disease. In DNA form, the CDR3 reads TGTGCCAGCAGCACCGATCAGGGACACCCGCTGGATTCACCCCTCCACTTT. This gives the protein CASSTDQGHPLDSPLHF.